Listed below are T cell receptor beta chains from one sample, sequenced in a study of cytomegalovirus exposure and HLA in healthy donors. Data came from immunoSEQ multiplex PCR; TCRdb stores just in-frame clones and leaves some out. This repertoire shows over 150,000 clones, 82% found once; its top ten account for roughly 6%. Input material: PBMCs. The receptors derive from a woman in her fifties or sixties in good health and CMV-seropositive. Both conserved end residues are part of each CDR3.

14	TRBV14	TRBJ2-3	CASSQRLALDTQYF
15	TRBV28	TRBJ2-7	CASSLTGTGSAEQYF
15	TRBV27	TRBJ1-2	CASSLGHPLNYGYTF
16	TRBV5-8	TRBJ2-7	CASTPSLSGRGGEQYF
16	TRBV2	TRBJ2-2	CASSEDRSPRTGELFF
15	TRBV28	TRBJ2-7	CASSFLRDRAYEQYF
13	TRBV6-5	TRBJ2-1	CASSYIRANAEFF
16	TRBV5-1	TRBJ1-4	CASSLRQGGLNEKLFF
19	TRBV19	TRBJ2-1	CASSPGTSGRLNSYNEQFF
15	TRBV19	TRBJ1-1	CATQSQGRWDTEAFF
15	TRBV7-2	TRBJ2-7	CASSPVTVPYYEQYF
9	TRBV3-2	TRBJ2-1	CASSPKQFF
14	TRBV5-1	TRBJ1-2	CASSLQGSHYGYTF
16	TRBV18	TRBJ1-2	CASSPGGAHPNYGYTF
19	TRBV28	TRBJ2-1	CASSFPIGSSGPHYNEQFF
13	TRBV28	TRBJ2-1	CASSRALHNEQFF
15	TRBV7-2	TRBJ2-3	CASSLGQPATDTQYF
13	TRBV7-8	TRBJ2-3	CASSLWGADTQYF
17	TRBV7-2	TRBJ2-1	CASSYGLAGSSYNEQFF
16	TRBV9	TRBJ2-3	CASSVDPQGATDTQYF
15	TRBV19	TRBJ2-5	CASRLHRDKQETQYF
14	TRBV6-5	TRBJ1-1	CASYIQGAGAEAFF
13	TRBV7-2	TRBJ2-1	CASSPSGGVEQFF
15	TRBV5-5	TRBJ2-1	CASREGMWGYNEQFF
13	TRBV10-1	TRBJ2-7	CASSRDRGYEQYF
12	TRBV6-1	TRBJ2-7	CAGGTRGYEQYF
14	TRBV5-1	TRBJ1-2	CASAQGSPNYGYTF
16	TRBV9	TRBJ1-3	CASSVAADSSGNTIYF
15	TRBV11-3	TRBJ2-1	CASSLITSGSNEQFF
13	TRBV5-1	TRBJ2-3	CASSPGTTDTQYF
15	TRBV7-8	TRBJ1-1	CASSDGQIRDTEAFF
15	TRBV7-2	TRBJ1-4	CASSLQGPVNEKLFF
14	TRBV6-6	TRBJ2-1	CASSYEGAPREQFF
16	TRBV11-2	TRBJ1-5	CASSALTGGRGQPQHF
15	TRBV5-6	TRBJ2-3	CASSSDRFSRDTQYF
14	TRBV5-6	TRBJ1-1	CASSSRWGRQGAFF
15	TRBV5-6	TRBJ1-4	CASSLDRGANEKLFF
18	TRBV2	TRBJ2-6	CASKRSVDGHWGANVLTF
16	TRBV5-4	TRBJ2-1	CASSLGLAGRFNEQFF
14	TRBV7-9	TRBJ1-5	CASSSDRDNQPQHF
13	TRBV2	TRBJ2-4	CASSVTAKNSQYF
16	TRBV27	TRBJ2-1	CASITPLAGLYNEQFF
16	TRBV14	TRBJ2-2	CASPVTGQYDTGELFF
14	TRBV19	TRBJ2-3	CASSIGQSTDTQYF
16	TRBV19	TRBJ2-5	CASSITGSGTWETQYF
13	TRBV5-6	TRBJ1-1	CASSDRGIAEAFF
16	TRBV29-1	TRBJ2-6	CSVADSGDSGANGLTF
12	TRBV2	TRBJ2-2	CASKRSTGELFF
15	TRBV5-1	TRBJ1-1	CASSLGTGDYTEAFF
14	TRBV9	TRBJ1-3	CASSAPGVGNTIYF
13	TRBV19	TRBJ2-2	CASRSSNTGELFF
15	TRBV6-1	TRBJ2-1	CASSASSGTYNEQFF
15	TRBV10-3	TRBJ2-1	CATLQTSGRYNEQFF
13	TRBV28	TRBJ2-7	CASTPGGSYEQYF